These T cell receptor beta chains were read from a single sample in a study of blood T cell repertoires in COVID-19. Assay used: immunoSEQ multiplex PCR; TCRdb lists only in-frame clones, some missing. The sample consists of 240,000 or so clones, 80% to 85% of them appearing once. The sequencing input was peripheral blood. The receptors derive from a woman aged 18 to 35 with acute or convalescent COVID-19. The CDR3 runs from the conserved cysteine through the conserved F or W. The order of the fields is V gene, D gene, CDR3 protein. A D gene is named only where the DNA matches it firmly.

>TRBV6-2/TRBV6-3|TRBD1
CASSWTGGPYNEQFF
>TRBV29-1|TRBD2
CSVGTSDEQYF
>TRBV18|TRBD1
CASSPRQGNTEAFF
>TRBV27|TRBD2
CASSLQLAAYNEQFF
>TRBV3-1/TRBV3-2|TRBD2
CASSSGTSGPANTGELFF
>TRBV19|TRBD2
CASMGTSGRMRETQYF
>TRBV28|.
CASSPRIYNQPQHF
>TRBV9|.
CASTFGSGGNTIYF
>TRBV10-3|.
CAIRNTGKRTDTQYF
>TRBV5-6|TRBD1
CASSRGQGPFSNQPQHF
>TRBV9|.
CASSASGEPFYEQYF
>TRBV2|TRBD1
CASSEVPGQGTTNYGYTF
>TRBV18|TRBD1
CASSPLFGQGDEKLFF
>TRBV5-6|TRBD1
CASSIGQALQYF
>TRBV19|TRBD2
CASKTTSGNYNEQFF
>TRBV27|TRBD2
CASSPGAGVGSGANVLTF
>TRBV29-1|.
CSVEGAQGSRGYTF
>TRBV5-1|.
CASSLAGRASQGDTQYF
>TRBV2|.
CASSDLRLQFF
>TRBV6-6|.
CASSHIIDSGNTIYF
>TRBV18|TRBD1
CASSLTGTGALSPLHF
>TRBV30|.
CAWRQDINEQFF
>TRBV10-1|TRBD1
CASSEGQGRTEAFF
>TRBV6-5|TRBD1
CAASTGGRYNEQFF
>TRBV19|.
CASSMLKGNGPGGGYTF
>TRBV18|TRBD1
CASSPPTGGLETQYF
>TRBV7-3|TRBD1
CASSIRQGTGELFF
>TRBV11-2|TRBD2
CASSRTSGSYEQYF
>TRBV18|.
CASSPPSVARNEQYF
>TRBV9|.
CASSVGQGSVLTQYF
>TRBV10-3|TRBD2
CAINGAGVPYNEQFF
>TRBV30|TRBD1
CAYGQGYGYTF
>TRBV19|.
CASSIGPSVNEQFF
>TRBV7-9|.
CASSLGAGGPILYEQYF
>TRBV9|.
CASSPRGTEQETQYF
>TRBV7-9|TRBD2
CASSQGLAEREQYF
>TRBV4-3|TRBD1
CASSQRQGASGELFF
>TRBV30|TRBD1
CAWSPGGNSPLHF
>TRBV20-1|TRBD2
CSASGTSGRASYNEQFF
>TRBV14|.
CASSQEQAFRSGNTIYF
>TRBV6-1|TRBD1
CASSDGTGGFYEQYF
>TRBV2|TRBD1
CASSPGGGTDTQYF
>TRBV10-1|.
CASSDSGVVGEQYF
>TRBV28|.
CATGLRPGTSNF
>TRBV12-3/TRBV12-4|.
CASSFEGNQPQHF
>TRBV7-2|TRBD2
CASSLGSGSYNEQFF
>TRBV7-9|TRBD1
CASSFIGQGRETQYF
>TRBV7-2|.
CASSLFPAGPPGTDTQYF
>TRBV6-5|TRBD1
CASSDPGTGVYEQYF
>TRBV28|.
CASSSMQSGNTIYF
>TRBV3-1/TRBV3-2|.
CASSQVSSPTDTQYF
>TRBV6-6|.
CASSYGQYYEQYF
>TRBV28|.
CASSWVGDIVGYTF
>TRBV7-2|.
CASSLGGQGTSYTF
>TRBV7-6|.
CASSLEGYGYTF
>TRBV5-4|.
CASSWDFGEAFF
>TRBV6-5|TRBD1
CASSRDRRGEKLFF